This T cell receptor (beta chain) is drawn from a study of PD-L1 blockade in urothelial cancer. The J segment lost 3 bases and the V segment lost 6 bases, leaving 3 bases of the junction unmatched. Germline values: CDR1 SGHRS, CDR2 YFSETQ. The CDR3 contains 13 residues. Specified time point: pretreatment peripheral blood. Generated by immunoSEQ multiplex PCR, the TCRdb table keeps only in-frame clones and is missing some. This sample has about 87,000 clones; roughly 84% occur once, and the top ten carry 2% to 2.5%. The starting material was PBMCs, obtained around atezolizumab (anti-PD-L1) treatment. V and J are TRBV5-1 and TRBJ2-7, with 10 nucleotides matching TRBD1. The TCR was taken from a man in his sixties with urothelial cancer. In DNA, the CDR3 is TGCGCCAGCACCGGGACAGGGGTCTACGAGCAGTACTTC. Translating it yields CASTGTGVYEQYF. Variable domain in full (rest from reference TRBV5-1 and TRBJ2-7): KAGVTQTPRYLIKTRGQQVTLSCSPISGHRSVSWYQQTPGQGLQFLFEYFSETQRNKGNFPGRFSGRQFSNSRSEMNVSTLELGDSALYLCASTGTGVYEQYFGPGTRLTVT.